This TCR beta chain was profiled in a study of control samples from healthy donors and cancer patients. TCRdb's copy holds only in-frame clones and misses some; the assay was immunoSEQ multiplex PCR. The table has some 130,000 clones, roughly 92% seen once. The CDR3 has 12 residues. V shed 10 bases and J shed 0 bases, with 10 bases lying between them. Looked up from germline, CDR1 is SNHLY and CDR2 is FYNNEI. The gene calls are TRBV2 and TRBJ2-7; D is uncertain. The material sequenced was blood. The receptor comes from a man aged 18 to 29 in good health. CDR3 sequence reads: CATNRFSYEQYF. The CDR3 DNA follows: TGTGCCACCAACAGATTCTCCTACGAGCAGTACTTC.